This T cell receptor beta chain appears in the sequencing data of a study of T cell repertoires in cytomegalovirus infection. Study as a whole: Public TCR beta signatures provided an indication of both CMV infection and a matching HLA type.

Study-level results: Cumulative public TCR beta family frequency identified CMV carriers with the relevant HLA. Dominating the ex vivo response were HLA-C-restricted CMV-specific TCR beta clonotypes.

Each CDR3 protein is one row after TCRdb ran MiXCR on the reads. This table has under 450,000 distinct CDR3 sequences, about 35% appearing once. This clonotype was observed a handful of times. Its cognate antigen is unknown. Between the trimmed V and J ends, which lost 7 bases and 4 bases, there was a span of 13 bases. Germline V CDR1 and CDR2: MGHRA, YSYEKL. The CDR3 runs 13 residues. Sequences were derived from cultured PBMCs, sampled from culture after CMV antigen stimulation. The source of this sequence is a human donor in good health (CMV status not recorded). Some clones in this sample may be carry-over from other donors' samples. The rearrangement joins TRBV4-1 to TRBJ1-1; D is ambiguous. The CDR3 loop is CASNRGGTTEAFF. CDR3 bases: TGCGCCAGCAACCGTGGAGGAACCACTGAAGCTTTCTTT.